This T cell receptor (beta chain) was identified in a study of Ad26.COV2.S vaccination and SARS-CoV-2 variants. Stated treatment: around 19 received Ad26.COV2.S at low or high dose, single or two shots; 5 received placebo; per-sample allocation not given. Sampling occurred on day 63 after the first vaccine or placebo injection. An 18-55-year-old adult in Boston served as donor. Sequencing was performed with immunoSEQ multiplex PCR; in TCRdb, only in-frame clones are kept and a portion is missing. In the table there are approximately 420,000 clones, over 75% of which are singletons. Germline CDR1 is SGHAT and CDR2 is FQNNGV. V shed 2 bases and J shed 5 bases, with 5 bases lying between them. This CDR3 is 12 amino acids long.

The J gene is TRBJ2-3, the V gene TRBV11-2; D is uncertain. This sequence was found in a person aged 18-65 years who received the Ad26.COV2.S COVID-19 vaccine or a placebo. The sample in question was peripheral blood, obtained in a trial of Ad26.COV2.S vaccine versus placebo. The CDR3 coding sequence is TGTGCCAGCAGCTTAATGCTAGATACGCAGTATTTT. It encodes CASSLMLDTQYF. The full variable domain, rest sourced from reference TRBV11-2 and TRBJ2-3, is EAGVAQSPRYKIIEKRQSVAFWCNPISGHATLYWYQQILGQGPKLLIQFQNNGVVDDSQLPKDRFSAERLKGVDSTLKIQPAKLEDSAVYLCASSLMLDTQYFGPGTRLTVL.